The 24 T cell receptor beta chains reported below all come from one sample, sequenced in a study of OX40 agonist ivuxolimab in advanced cancers. Sequenced by immunoSEQ multiplex PCR; TCRdb stores in-frame clones only, minus some. Counted here are tens of thousands of clones, 80% to 90% occurring once; the ten biggest clones make up about 4%. The sequences come from CD4+ or CD8+ T cells sorted from blood, collected in a trial of the OX40 agonist ivuxolimab. The source of these receptors is an adult with an advanced solid tumor such as melanoma, head and neck, liver or kidney cancer.

This chain uses TRBV5-4 with TRBJ2-2; no firm D call. V was trimmed by 4 bases and J by 5 bases, leaving 6 bases between them. The CDR3 length is 12 residues. The germline CDR1 and CDR2 sequences are SGHNT and YYREEE (reference sequence). DNA of the CDR3: TGTGCCAGCAGCGCGATAACCGGGGAGCTGTTTTTT. It codes for CASSAITGELFF.

This clone was recorded once. This chain uses TRBV5-5 with TRBJ2-1; D is unclear. Trimming pared 0 bases from V and 9 bases from J, leaving 7 bases between. This CDR3 is 12 amino acids long. CDR1 SGHKS and CDR2 YYEKEE come from the germline V gene (reference sequence). The CDR3, as DNA: TGTGCCAGCAGCTTGGAGGCAACTGAGCAGTTCTTC. As protein: CASSLEATEQFF.

Note on this clone: The junction and the germline gene differ at one end; a read error may be behind it. The J gene is TRBJ2-7, the V gene TRBV19; TRBD2 matches at 13 bases. Near its end, the DNA agrees better with TRBJ2-1, so the J call may be wrong. Looked up from germline, CDR1 is LNHDA and CDR2 is SQIVND (reference sequence). The CDR3 contains 15 residues. CDR3 protein: CASKTSGRAYNEQFF. DNA of the CDR3: TGTGCCAGTAAAACTAGCGGGAGGGCCTATAATGAGCAGTTCTTC.

The V call is TRBV9, the J call TRBJ2-7; TRBD1 or TRBD2 may be the D gene (5 bases each). Germline assignment: CDR1 SGDLS and CDR2 YYNGEE. This CDR3 is built from 15 residues. Trimming cost V 4 bases and J 0 bases, with 14 bases left between them. The CDR3 DNA follows: TGTGCCAGCAGCCAGTCCGGGACCGGCTCCTACGAGCAGTACTTC. Translation gives CASSQSGTGSYEQYF.

This clone is a singleton in its sample. The chain links TRBV20-1 to TRBJ2-7; D is possibly TRBD2 (5 bases). This CDR3 comprises 11 residues. The V gene's germline CDR1 is DFQATT and CDR2 SNEGSKA (reference sequence). The germline V and J ends were trimmed by 6 bases and 7 bases, with 13 bases remaining between them. The CDR3 coding sequence is TGCAGTGCCTTCGGACTCGTGGAGCAGTACTTC. It encodes CSAFGLVEQYF.

This chain connects TRBV28 to TRBJ1-2, with TRBD1 identical over 8 bases. The CDR3 consists of 13 residues. J was trimmed by 5 bases and V by 4 bases; bases with no gene match: 3. Germline V CDR1 and CDR2: MDHEN, SYDVKM. The CDR3 sequence is CASSSGGRYGYTF. Here the CDR3 DNA reads TGTGCCAGCAGTTCAGGGGGCAGGTATGGCTACACCTTC.

The chain recombines TRBV2 with TRBJ2-7, with 8 bases identical to TRBD2. The germline V gene encodes CDR1 SNHLY and CDR2 FYNNEI. This CDR3 is 12 amino acids long. V lost 10 bases and J lost 4; bases outside the gene matches: 6. The CDR3 spells CATGLAWYEQYF. The CDR3 nucleotides read TGTGCCACCGGACTAGCTTGGTACGAGCAGTACTTC.

The count of this clone is one. The chain employs TRBV5-1 and TRBJ2-5; D gene uncertain. V was clipped by 2 bases and J by 0 bases, with 17 bases between them. This CDR3 has 17 amino acids. From germline, CDR1 is SGHRS and CDR2 YFSETQ. CDR3 protein: CASSFLDPARYQETQYF. CDR3 bases: TGCGCCAGCAGCTTCCTCGATCCCGCCAGGTACCAAGAGACCCAGTACTTC.

A word on this clone: Germline is not matched at one junction end, which may reflect a read error. This chain links TRBV28 with TRBJ1-2; D perhaps matches TRBD1 (5 bases). Germline V gene sequence: CDR1 MDHEN, CDR2 SYDVKM. This CDR3 is 11 amino acids long. CDR3 region: CASSLQGSLSF. For the CDR3, the DNA is TGTGCCAGCAGTTTACAGGGCTCTCTTTCCTTC.

This clone was counted only a few times. The rearrangement links TRBV18 to TRBJ2-5; TRBD1 matches at 8 bases. Germline CDR1 KGHSH, CDR2 LQKENI. J lost 7 bases, V lost 6 bases, and 10 bases had no gene match. The CDR3 extends over 14 amino acids. The CDR3 loop is CASSLGTGGVTQYF. In DNA form, the CDR3 reads TGTGCCAGCTCCCTCGGGACAGGCGGGGTGACCCAGTACTTC.

The gene calls are TRBV18 and TRBJ2-1, with 10 bases identical to TRBD1. The trim removed 3 bases at V and 5 bases at J, leaving 4 bases unmatched. This CDR3 has 15 amino acids. The germline CDR1 and CDR2 sequences are KGHSH and LQKENI. The DNA for the CDR3 is TGTGCCAGCTCACCCTTAGGGACAGGGGACAATGAGCAGTTCTTC. Protein: CASSPLGTGDNEQFF.

The rearrangement uses TRBV10-1 and TRBJ2-4, with D perhaps given as TRBD1 or TRBD2 (5 bases each). Deletions cut 3 bases from V and 15 bases from J, with 12 bases between. The CDR3 loop spans 11 amino acids. CDR1 WNHNN and CDR2 SYGVQD come from the germline V gene (reference sequence). The CDR3 bases are TGCGCCAGCAGTGACCCGGCAGGGACGTACTTC. Translating gives CASSDPAGTYF.

Only one count was recorded for this clone. J is TRBJ2-7 and V is TRBV9, with 7 bases lining up with TRBD1. Germline lookup yields CDR1 SGDLS and CDR2 YYNGEE. CDR3 length equals 14 residues. The V and J ends lost 1 base and 0 bases, in that order; junction bases with no gene match: 1. The DNA of the CDR3 is TGTGCCAGCAGCGTACGACAGGGCTCCTACGAGCAGTACTTC. Its protein is CASSVRQGSYEQYF.

The chain uses TRBV19 and TRBJ2-7; D is unresolved. Germline CDR1 and CDR2: LNHDA and SQIVND (reference sequence). V gave up 4 bases and J gave up 5 bases, with 12 bases separating them. The CDR3 is 13 residues long. For the CDR3, the DNA is TGTGCCAGTAGTACCTTCCTCGCCAACGAGCAGTACTTC. Its translation: CASSTFLANEQYF. Full variable domain (remainder filled in from reference TRBV19 and TRBJ2-7): DGGITQSPKYLFRKEGQNVTLSCEQNLNHDAMYWYRQDPGQGLRLIYYSQIVNDFQKGDIAEGYSVSREKKESFPLTVTSAQKNPTAFYLCASSTFLANEQYFGPGTRLTVT.

The V and J genes are TRBV6-5 and TRBJ2-7; D possibly uses TRBD1 or TRBD2 (5 bases each). CDR3 size: 13 residues. With 2 bases removed from V and 6 bases from J, the gap between germline ends came to 11 bases. Germline V gene sequence: CDR1 MNHEY, CDR2 SVGAGI. The DNA of the CDR3 is TGTGCCAGCAGTTACCCGGGGACCTCCGAGCAGTACTTC. Translation: CASSYPGTSEQYF.

The chain links TRBV4-3 to TRBJ2-7; D ambiguous. CDR1 and CDR2 (germline): LGHNA, YSLEER. This CDR3 spans 18 amino acids. V shed 0 bases and J shed 6 bases, with 24 bases lying between them. CDR3 in amino acids: CASSQDLGGRAPPLEQYF. DNA for the CDR3: TGCGCCAGCAGCCAAGATTTAGGTGGAAGGGCCCCCCCACTCGAGCAGTACTTC.

This chain joins TRBV7-3 and TRBJ1-1, with 7 nucleotides matching TRBD1. The V gene end was trimmed by 5 bases and the J gene end by 1 base; junction bases not matched to a gene: 4. CDR3 length: 14 residues. Per the germline V gene, CDR1 is SGHTA and CDR2 is FQGTGA. DNA of the CDR3: TGTGCCAGCAGCCCCGGGACAGCGAACACTGAAGCTTTCTTT. Its translation is CASSPGTANTEAFF.

The rearrangement uses TRBV14 and TRBJ1-1; D gene unclear. The CDR3 covers 13 residues. V lost 2 bases, J lost 4 bases, and 8 bases lay in between. CDR1 is SGHDN and CDR2 is FVKESK in the germline V gene. CDR3 DNA sequence: TGTGCCAGCAGCCAACTTAGAACCACTGAAGCTTTCTTT. Its translation is CASSQLRTTEAFF.

V gene TRBV6-5 combines with J gene TRBJ2-7; D is uncertain. V was cut by 5 bases and J by 4 bases, with 18 bases left in between. Germline lookup yields CDR1 MNHEY and CDR2 SVGAGI. CDR3 length equals 15 residues. DNA of the CDR3: TGTGCCAGCAGTGTTTCGTTCCATATGGCTTACGAGCAGTACTTC. Translated, it gives CASSVSFHMAYEQYF.

The chain links TRBV11-2 to TRBJ2-1, with D maybe TRBD2 (6 bases). V was shortened by 4 bases and J by 8 bases, with 15 bases between the two germline ends. This CDR3 is 14 amino acids long. Per germline, CDR1 SGHAT and CDR2 FQNNGV. The CDR3 protein is CASSSWGGGDEQFF. CDR3 nucleotide sequence: TGTGCCAGCAGCTCCTGGGGCGGAGGGGATGAGCAGTTCTTC.

The chain has TRBV9 and TRBJ2-2; TRBD2 aligns across 10 bases. Germline trimming cut 3 bases from V and 0 bases from J; bases unmatched to any gene: 5. The CDR3 loop spans 17 amino acids. Germline V gene lookup returns CDR1 SGDLS and CDR2 YYNGEE. CDR3 sequence (DNA): TGTGCCAGCAGCGCGGCTAGCGGGAGCACGAACACCGGGGAGCTGTTTTTT. It translates to CASSAASGSTNTGELFF. The entire variable domain, with the rest obtained from reference TRBV9 and TRBJ2-2, is as follows: DSGVTQTPKHLITATGQRVTLRCSPRSGDLSVYWYQQSLDQGLQFLIQYYNGEERAKGNILERFSAQQFPDLHSELNLSSLELGDSALYFCASSAASGSTNTGELFFGEGSRLTVL.

This clone was recorded only once. DNA for the CDR3: TGTGCCAGCAGCGTAGGAGCAGGGATCTATGGCTACACCTTC. Translation gives CASSVGAGIYGYTF. The rearrangement links TRBV9 to TRBJ1-2, with a tentative D call TRBD1 (5 bases). Trimming removed 0 bases at V and 4 bases at J, with 10 bases between. Germline CDR1 SGDLS, CDR2 YYNGEE. This CDR3 region has 14 residues.

The J gene is TRBJ1-4, the V gene TRBV7-2, with D uncertain. CDR1 and CDR2 from the germline V gene are SGHTA and FQGNSA. Trimming stripped 5 bases from V and 7 bases from J, with 11 bases between. This CDR3 region has 13 residues. CDR3 nucleotide sequence: TGTGCCAGCAGCCCCTCCCGTGGTGAAAAACTGTTTTTT. This sequence encodes CASSPSRGEKLFF.

This sequence joins TRBV6-5 and TRBJ1-1, with D hard to call. Germline V gives CDR1 MNHEY, CDR2 SVGAGI. Trimming left V 9 bases short and J 4 bases short, with 21 bases between. The CDR3 has 15 amino acids. The CDR3 DNA follows: TGTGCCAGTTCATATATAAGTGGCAGGCGCACTGAAGCTTTCTTT. It is translated as CASSYISGRRTEAFF.